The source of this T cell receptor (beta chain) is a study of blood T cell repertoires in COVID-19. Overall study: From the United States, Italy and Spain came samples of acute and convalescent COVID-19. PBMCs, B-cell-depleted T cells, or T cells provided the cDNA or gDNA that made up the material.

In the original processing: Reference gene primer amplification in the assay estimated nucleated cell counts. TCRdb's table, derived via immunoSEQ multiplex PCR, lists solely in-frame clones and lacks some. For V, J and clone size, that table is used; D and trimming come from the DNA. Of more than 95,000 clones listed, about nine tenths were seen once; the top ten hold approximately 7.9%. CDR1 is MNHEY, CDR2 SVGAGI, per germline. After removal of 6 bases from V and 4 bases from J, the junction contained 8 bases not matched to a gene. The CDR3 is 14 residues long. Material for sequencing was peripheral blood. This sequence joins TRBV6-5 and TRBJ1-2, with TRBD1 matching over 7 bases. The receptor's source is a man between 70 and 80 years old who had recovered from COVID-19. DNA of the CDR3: TGTGCCAGCAGCTCCCGCGGACAGGCCTATGGCTACACCTTC. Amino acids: CASSSRGQAYGYTF.